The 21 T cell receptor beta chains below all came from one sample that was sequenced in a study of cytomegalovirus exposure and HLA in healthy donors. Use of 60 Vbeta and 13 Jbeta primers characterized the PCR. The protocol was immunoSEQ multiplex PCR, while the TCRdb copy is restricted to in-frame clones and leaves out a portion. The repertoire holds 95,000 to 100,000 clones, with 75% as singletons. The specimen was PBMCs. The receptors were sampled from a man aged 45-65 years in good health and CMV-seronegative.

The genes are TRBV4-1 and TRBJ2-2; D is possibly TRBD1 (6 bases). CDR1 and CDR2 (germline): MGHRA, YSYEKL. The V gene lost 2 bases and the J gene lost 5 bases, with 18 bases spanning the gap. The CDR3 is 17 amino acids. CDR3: CASSQMFVDRRTGELFF. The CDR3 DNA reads TGCGCCAGCAGCCAAATGTTCGTGGACAGACGAACCGGGGAGCTGTTTTTT.

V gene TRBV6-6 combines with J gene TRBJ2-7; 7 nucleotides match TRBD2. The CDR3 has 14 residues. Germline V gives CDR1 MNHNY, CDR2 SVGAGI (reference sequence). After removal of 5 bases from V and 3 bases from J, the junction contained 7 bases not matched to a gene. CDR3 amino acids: CASSGRESSYEQYF. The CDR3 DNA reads TGTGCCAGCAGTGGGCGGGAGAGTAGCTACGAGCAGTACTTC.

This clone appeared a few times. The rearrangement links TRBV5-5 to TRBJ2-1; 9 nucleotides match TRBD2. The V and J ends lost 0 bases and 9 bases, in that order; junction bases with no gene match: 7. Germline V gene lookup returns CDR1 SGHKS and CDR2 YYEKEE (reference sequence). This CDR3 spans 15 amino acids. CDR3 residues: CASSLELAGLGEQFF. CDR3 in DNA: TGTGCCAGCAGCTTGGAACTAGCGGGCCTCGGTGAGCAGTTCTTC.

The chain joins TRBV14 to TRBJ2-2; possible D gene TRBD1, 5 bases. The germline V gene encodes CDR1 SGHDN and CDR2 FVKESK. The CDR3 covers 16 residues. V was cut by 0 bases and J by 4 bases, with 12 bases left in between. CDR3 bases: TGTGCCAGCAGCCAAGAGCTCGACAGCTTCACCGGGGAGCTGTTTTTT. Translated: CASSQELDSFTGELFF. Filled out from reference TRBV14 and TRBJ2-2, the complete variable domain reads EAGVTQFPSHSVIEKGQTVTLRCDPISGHDNLYWYRRVMGKEIKFLLHFVKESKQDESGMPNNRFLAERTGGTYSTLKVQPAELEDSGVYFCASSQELDSFTGELFFGEGSRLTVL.

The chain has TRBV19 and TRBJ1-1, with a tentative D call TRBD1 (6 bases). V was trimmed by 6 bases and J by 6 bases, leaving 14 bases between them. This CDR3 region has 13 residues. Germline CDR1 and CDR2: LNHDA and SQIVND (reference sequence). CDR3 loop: CASSQQGNAEAFF. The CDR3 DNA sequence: TGTGCCAGTAGCCAACAGGGTAATGCTGAAGCTTTCTTT.

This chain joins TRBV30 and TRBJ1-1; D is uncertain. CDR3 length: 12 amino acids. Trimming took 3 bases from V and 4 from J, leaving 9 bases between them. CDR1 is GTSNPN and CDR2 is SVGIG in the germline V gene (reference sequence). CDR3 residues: CAWRRAGTEAFF. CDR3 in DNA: TGTGCCTGGAGGAGGGCGGGCACTGAAGCTTTCTTT.

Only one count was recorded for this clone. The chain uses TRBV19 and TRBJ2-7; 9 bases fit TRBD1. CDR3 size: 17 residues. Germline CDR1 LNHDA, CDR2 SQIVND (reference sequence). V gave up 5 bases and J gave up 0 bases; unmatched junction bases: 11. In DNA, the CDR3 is TGTGCCAGTAGTCAAATTGCCGGGACAGGGATCTCCTACGAGCAGTACTTC. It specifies CASSQIAGTGISYEQYF.

The chain's CDR3 is CAWSAVGAVYGYTF. The CDR3 coding sequence is TGTGCCTGGAGTGCCGTTGGTGCGGTCTATGGCTACACCTTC. The V gene is TRBV30, the J gene TRBJ1-2; D not certain. V was trimmed by 1 base and J by 4 bases, leaving 13 bases between them. Germline V gives CDR1 GTSNPN, CDR2 SVGIG (reference sequence). The CDR3 runs to 14 residues.

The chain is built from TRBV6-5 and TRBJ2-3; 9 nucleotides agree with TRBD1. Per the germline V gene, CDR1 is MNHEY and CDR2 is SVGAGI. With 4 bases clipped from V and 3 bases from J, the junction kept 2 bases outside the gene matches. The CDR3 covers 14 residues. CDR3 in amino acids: CASSWDRATDTQYF. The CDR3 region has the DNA TGTGCCAGCAGTTGGGACAGGGCAACAGATACGCAGTATTTT.

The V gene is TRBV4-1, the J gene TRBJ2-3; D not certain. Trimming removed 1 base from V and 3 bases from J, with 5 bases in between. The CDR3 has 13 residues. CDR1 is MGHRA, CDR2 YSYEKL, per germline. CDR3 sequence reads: CASSQVETDTQYF. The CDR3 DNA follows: TGCGCCAGCAGCCAAGTGGAGACAGATACGCAGTATTTT.

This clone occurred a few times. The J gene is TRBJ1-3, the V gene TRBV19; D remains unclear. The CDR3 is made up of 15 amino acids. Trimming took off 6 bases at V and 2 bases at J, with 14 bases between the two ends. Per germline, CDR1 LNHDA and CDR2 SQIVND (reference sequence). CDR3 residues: CASRPGGNTGNTIYF. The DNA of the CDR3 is TGTGCCAGTAGACCGGGAGGAAACACTGGAAACACCATATATTTT.

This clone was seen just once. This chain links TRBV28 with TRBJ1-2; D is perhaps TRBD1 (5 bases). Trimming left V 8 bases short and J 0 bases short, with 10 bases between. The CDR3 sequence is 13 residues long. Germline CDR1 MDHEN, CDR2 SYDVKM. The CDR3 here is CASARTTNYGYTF. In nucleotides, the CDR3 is TGTGCCAGCGCCCGGACAACTAACTATGGCTACACCTTC.

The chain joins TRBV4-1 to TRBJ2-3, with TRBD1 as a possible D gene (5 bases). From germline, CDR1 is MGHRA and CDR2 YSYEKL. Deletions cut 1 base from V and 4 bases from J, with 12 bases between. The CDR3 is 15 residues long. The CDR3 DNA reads TGCGCCAGCAGCCAAGTCGGAAGGGGCGCAGATACGCAGTATTTT. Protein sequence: CASSQVGRGADTQYF.

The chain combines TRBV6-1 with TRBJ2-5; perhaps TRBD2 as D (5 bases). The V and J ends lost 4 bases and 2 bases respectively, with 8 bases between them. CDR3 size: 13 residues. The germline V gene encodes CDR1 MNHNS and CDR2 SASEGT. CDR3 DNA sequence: TGTGCCAGCAGTGCGGGGAATCAAGAGACCCAGTACTTC. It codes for CASSAGNQETQYF.

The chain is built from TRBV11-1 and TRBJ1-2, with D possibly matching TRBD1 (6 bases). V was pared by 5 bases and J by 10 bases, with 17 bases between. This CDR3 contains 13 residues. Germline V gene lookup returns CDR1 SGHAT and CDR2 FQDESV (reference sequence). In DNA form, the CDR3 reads TGTGCCAGCAGCAATTCCCCCCAGGGGATCTACACCTTC. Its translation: CASSNSPQGIYTF.

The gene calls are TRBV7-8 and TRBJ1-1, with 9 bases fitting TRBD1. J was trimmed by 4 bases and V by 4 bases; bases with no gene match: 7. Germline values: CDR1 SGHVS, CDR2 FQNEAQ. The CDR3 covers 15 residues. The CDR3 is CASSWSGQGGTEAFF. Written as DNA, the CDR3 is TGTGCCAGCAGCTGGTCGGGACAGGGAGGCACTGAAGCTTTCTTT.

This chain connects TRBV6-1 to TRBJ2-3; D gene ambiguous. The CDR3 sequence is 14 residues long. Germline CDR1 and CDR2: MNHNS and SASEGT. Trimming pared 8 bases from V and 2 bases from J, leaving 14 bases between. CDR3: CASALEADTDTQYF. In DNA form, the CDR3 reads TGTGCCAGCGCACTCGAGGCAGACACAGATACGCAGTATTTT.

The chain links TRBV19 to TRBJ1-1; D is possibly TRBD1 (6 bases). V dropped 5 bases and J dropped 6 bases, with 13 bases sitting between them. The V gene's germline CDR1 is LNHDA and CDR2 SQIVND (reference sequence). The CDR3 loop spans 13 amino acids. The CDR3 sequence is CASSSQGWAEAFF. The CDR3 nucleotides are TGTGCCAGTAGTTCGCAGGGGTGGGCTGAAGCTTTCTTT. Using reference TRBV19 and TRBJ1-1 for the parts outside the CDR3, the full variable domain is DGGITQSPKYLFRKEGQNVTLSCEQNLNHDAMYWYRQDPGQGLRLIYYSQIVNDFQKGDIAEGYSVSREKKESFPLTVTSAQKNPTAFYLCASSSQGWAEAFFGQGTRLTVV.

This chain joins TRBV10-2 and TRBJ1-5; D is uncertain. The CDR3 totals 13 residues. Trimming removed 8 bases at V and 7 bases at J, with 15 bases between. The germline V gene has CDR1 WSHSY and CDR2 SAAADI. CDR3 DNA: TGCGCCAGCGGGGAGGGTGTATTGCAGCCCCAGCATTTT. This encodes CASGEGVLQPQHF.

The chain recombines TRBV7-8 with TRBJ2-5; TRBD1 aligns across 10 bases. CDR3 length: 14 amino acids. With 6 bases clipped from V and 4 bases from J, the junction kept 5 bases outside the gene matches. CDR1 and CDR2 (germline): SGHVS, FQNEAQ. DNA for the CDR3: TGTGCCAGCAGAACCAGGGACAGGGGAGAGACCCAGTACTTC. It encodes CASRTRDRGETQYF.

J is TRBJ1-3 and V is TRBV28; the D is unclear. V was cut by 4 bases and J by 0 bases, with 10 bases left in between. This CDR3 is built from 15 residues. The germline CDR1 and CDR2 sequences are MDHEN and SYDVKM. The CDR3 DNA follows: TGTGCCAGCAGTTGGGGAGTGATCTCTGGAAACACCATATATTTT. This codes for CASSWGVISGNTIYF.